This T cell receptor (beta chain) was profiled in a study of Ad26.COV2.S vaccination and SARS-CoV-2 variants. Study results and limitations: Participants given vaccine showed non-spike TCR breadth similar to that of placebo recipients.

As to treatment: roughly 19 received Ad26.COV2.S at low or high dose, single or two shots; 5 received placebo; per-sample allocation not given. Specimen acquisition occurred on day 63 following the initial vaccine or placebo injection. Using immunoSEQ multiplex PCR, the repertoire was profiled, and TCRdb retains in-frame clones only, with some absent. The repertoire consists of 360,000 or so clones, with around 89% occurring once and the leading ten covering approximately 1.9%. Trimming cost V 6 bases and J 8 bases, with 22 bases left between them. Germline V CDR1 and CDR2: MDHEN, SYDVKM. This CDR3 has 15 amino acids. Notes on this clone: What it binds is unknown.

The chain uses TRBV28 and TRBJ1-2, with a possible D match to TRBD1 (5 bases). The TCR sequence derives from a person aged 18-60 years who received the Ad26.COV2.S COVID-19 vaccine or a placebo. The source material was peripheral blood, sampled in a trial of Ad26.COV2.S vaccine versus placebo. The CDR3 nucleotides are TGTGCCAGCAGACAACCGCAACTCCAGGGAGGAGGCTACACCTTC. Its translation: CASRQPQLQGGGYTF.